This T cell receptor (beta chain) was recovered during a study of regulatory T cells in long-lasting Graves disease. Across the study: The study enrolled newly diagnosed Graves' patients on antithyroid drugs under 3 months. Study-wide findings and caveats: TRBV28, TRBJ1-2 and TRBJ2-5 emerged as the favored segments in persistent disease.

HTBI primers from iRepertoire and Arm-PCR of CDR3 regions yielded the TCR beta libraries. One entry per CDR3 protein, called by TCRdb with MiXCR from the multiplex PCR reads. The sample has around 250,000 distinct CDR3 sequences, 15% to 20% seen once. Specified time point: newly diagnosed GD, antithyroid drugs for less than 3 months. PBMC-extracted RNA yielded the TCR library. Note on this clonotype: Its target is unknown.

The CDR3 length is 12 residues. Per germline, CDR1 SNHLY and CDR2 FYNNEI. V was clipped by 6 bases and J by 5 bases, with 10 bases between them. The data also belong to a second study, concerning T cells in Graves' hyperthyroidism and ophthalmopathy. From that paper: Graves' hyperthyroidism is called stable when ophthalmopathy does not progress within 18 months. HTBI primers were the set used in a first-round RT-PCR of the TCR CDR3.

This receptor was identified in a woman aged 25 to 39 with Graves disease. The chain couples TRBV2 to TRBJ2-5; D possibly corresponds to TRBD2 (7 bases). Specimen: peripheral blood mononuclear cells (PBMCs), collected at new diagnosis, from a patient treated with antithyroid drugs. CDR3 region: CASRGGRETQYF. As DNA, the CDR3 is TGTGCCAGCAGGGGGGGGCGGGAGACCCAGTACTTC.